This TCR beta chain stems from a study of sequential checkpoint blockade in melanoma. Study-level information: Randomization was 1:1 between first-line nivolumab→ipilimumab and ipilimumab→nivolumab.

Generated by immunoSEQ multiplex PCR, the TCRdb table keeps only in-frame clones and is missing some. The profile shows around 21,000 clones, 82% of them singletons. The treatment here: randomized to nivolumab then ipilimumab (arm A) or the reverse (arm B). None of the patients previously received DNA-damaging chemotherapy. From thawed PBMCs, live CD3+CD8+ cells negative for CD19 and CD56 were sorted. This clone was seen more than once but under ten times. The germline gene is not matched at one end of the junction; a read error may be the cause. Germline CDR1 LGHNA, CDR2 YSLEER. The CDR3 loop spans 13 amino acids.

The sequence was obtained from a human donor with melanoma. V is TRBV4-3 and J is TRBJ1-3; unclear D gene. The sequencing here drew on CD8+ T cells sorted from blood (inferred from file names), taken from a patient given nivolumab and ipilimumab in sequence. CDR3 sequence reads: CASSPNLGDTIYF. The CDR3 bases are TGCGCCAGCAGCCCGAACCTTGGAGACACCATATATTTT.